What follows are 26 T cell receptor beta chains derived from one specimen sequenced in a study of blood T cells in healthy people across ages (dated by TCRdb to between 2015 and 2016). Libraries were prepared through 5' RACE. This sample was sequenced with an Illumina HiSeq 2500. A second PCR of about 7 to 12 cycles was run with a J-beta primer mix and a sample-barcoded 5' primer. Clones were called with MiXCR by TCRdb after fastp trimmed the public reads at Q25, and only in-frame beta chains were retained. Here each entry gathers all rows of one CDR3 protein and keeps the most common genes and DNA. The sample table shows about 1.5 million distinct CDR3 sequences, and roughly 40% are seen once. The ten largest clones represent 7.9% of the sample. Sequenced material: blood. The receptors were gathered from a woman aged 18-30 years in good health.

This chain uses TRBV6-6 with TRBJ1-6, with unresolved D. The V end was cut by 7 bases, the J end by 0 bases, with 7 bases between. The CDR3 is 14 amino acids. Germline CDR1 and CDR2: MNHNY and SVGAGI (reference sequence). CDR3 sequence: CASTDGSYNSPLHF. In nucleotides, the CDR3 is TGTGCCAGCACCGACGGCTCCTATAATTCACCCCTCCACTTT.

This chain uses TRBV20-1 with TRBJ2-7; perhaps TRBD1 as D (6 bases). The germline CDR1 and CDR2 sequences are DFQATT and SNEGSKA (reference sequence). V lost 1 base and J lost 5, with 12 bases in between. This CDR3 region has 13 residues. CDR3 sequence: CSARASYRDEQYF. The CDR3 nucleotides are TGCAGTGCTAGAGCCAGTTACAGGGACGAGCAGTACTTC.

This clonotype was counted between two and nine times. The gene calls are TRBV30 and TRBJ1-5, with 7 bases aligning to TRBD1. The CDR3 is 13 residues long. V was clipped by 1 base and J by 6 bases; unmatched bases: 3. The germline gives CDR1 GTSNPN, CDR2 SVGIG (reference sequence). In DNA form, the CDR3 reads TGTGCCTGGAGTGGACAGGGCGCTCAGCCCCAGCATTTT. This encodes CAWSGQGAQPQHF. Full variable domain (outside the CDR3, taken from reference TRBV30 and TRBJ1-5): SQTIHQWPATLVQPVGSPLSLECTVEGTSNPNLYWYRQAAGRGLQLLFYSVGIGQISSEVPQNLSASRPQDRQFILSSKKLLLSDSGFYLCAWSGQGAQPQHFGDGTRLSIL.

The table lists this clonotype with a few counts. The rearrangement joins TRBV20-1 to TRBJ2-3; possibly TRBD1 for D (5 bases). Germline-derived CDR1 and CDR2 are DFQATT and SNEGSKA (reference sequence). V shed 0 bases and J shed 2 bases, with 12 bases lying between them. The CDR3 consists of 15 residues. The CDR3 region has the DNA TGCAGTGCTAGAGATCAAAGACAGAACACAGATACGCAGTATTTT. Translation gives CSARDQRQNTDTQYF.

The chain recombines TRBV6-5 with TRBJ2-3, with D uncertain. CDR3 length: 11 residues. Trimming pared 10 bases from V and 2 bases from J, leaving 7 bases between. Germline assignment: CDR1 MNHEY and CDR2 SVGAGI. The DNA for the CDR3 is TGTGCCACCACAGTCACAGATACGCAGTATTTT. This translates into CATTVTDTQYF.

This chain links TRBV2 with TRBJ2-1, with TRBD2 as a possible D gene (5 bases). V was shortened by 8 bases and J by 11 bases, with 16 bases between the two germline ends. Germline-derived CDR1 and CDR2 are SNHLY and FYNNEI. There are 12 residues in the CDR3. The CDR3 spells CASGLGRGKQFF. Written as DNA, the CDR3 is TGTGCCAGCGGATTGGGTCGGGGTAAGCAGTTCTTC.

This clonotype was seen only a few times. The J gene is TRBJ2-1, the V gene TRBV12-3 or TRBV12-4; possible D gene TRBD1, 5 bases. Trimming shortened V by 5 bases and J by 0 bases, and 17 bases separated the two germline ends. The CDR3 runs 17 residues. The CDR3 is CASSDSWGLASYNEQFF. CDR3 bases: TGTGCCAGCAGTGATTCCTGGGGCTTGGCCTCCTACAATGAGCAGTTCTTC.

Only a few counts were recorded for this clonotype. This chain uses TRBV29-1 with TRBJ2-1; no clear D gene. Trimming removed 4 bases at V and 0 bases at J, with 7 bases between. The CDR3 runs to 13 residues. Germline CDR1 SQVTM, CDR2 ANQGSEA. CDR3 in amino acids: CSVATSSYNEQFF. The CDR3 coding sequence is TGCAGCGTTGCAACGAGCTCCTACAATGAGCAGTTCTTC.

This clonotype was seen a few times. The chain links TRBV20-1 to TRBJ2-1; TRBD2 matches at 13 bases. The CDR3 consists of 14 residues. With V trimmed by 4 bases and J by 8 bases, 5 bases remained unmatched. Germline V CDR1 and CDR2: DFQATT, SNEGSKA (reference sequence). The CDR3 coding sequence is TGCAGTGCTACCGGACTAGCGGGAGCCCATGAGCAGTTCTTC. Translating it yields CSATGLAGAHEQFF.

The chain links TRBV5-1 to TRBJ2-3; TRBD2 aligns across 8 bases. The ends lost 4 bases at V and 2 bases at J; junction bases unmatched: 9. This CDR3 spans 16 amino acids. Germline V lookup: CDR1 SGHRS, CDR2 YFSETQ. The CDR3: CASSTGLAGITDTQYF. CDR3 nucleotides: TGCGCCAGCAGCACCGGGTTAGCGGGAATCACAGATACGCAGTATTTT.

The table lists this clonotype with a count of one. This chain links TRBV21-1 with TRBJ1-4. TRBV21-1 is designated a pseudogene. The CDR3 totals 9 residues. The CDR3 DNA reads TGTGCCAGTTATGAAAAACTGTTTTTT. Translation: CASYEKLFF.

V usage is TRBV10-1 and J usage is TRBJ2-1; 7 bases map to TRBD2. The V segment lost 3 bases and the J segment 3 bases; nucleotides outside the gene matches: 14. The CDR3 totals 18 residues. Germline CDR1 WNHNN, CDR2 SYGVQD (reference sequence). The CDR3 DNA is TGCGCCAGCAGTGACGAGACCTGGGGTAGCGGGCACTACAATGAGCAGTTCTTC. Protein: CASSDETWGSGHYNEQFF.

CDR3 DNA: TGTGCCAGCAGGTACCTTGAATCGGGGCGGGGTAAAGAGAATGAGCAGTACTTC. Protein product: CASRYLESGRGKENEQYF. This chain uses TRBV7-8 with TRBJ2-5, with a tentative D call TRBD2 (6 bases). V was cut by 6 bases and J by 11 bases, with 34 bases left in between. CDR1 is SGHVS and CDR2 is FQNEAQ in the germline V gene. CDR3 length equals 18 residues.

This chain uses TRBV6-6 with TRBJ1-2, with TRBD1 identical over 8 bases. After removal of 0 bases from V and 10 bases from J, the junction contained 10 bases not matched to a gene. The CDR3 is 15 residues long. CDR1 MNHNY and CDR2 SVGAGI come from the germline V gene (reference sequence). CDR3 sequence reads: CASSYSTGGMGDYTF. In DNA form, the CDR3 reads TGTGCCAGCAGTTACTCTACAGGGGGAATGGGTGACTACACCTTC.

This clonotype was observed a few times. The rearrangement uses TRBV6-6 and TRBJ1-5; D not resolved. The CDR3 covers 12 residues. V lost 7 bases and J 0 bases, leaving 4 bases between the germline ends. Germline loops: CDR1 MNHNY, CDR2 SVGAGI (reference sequence). The CDR3: CASKDSNQPQHF. The CDR3 nucleotides read TGTGCCAGCAAGGATAGCAATCAGCCCCAGCATTTT.

This clonotype came up once. The gene calls are TRBV7-9 and TRBJ1-1; the D is unclear. Germline lookup yields CDR1 SEHNR and CDR2 FQNEAQ (reference sequence). V lost 4 bases and J 4 bases, leaving 10 bases between the germline ends. This CDR3 contains 13 residues. In DNA form, the CDR3 reads TGTGCCAGCAGCTCTCCGGGCCGCACTGAAGCTTTCTTT. Its protein product is CASSSPGRTEAFF.

The chain has TRBV20-1 and TRBJ2-7, with 12 bases that match TRBD2. CDR1 is DFQATT and CDR2 is SNEGSKA in the germline V gene (reference sequence). This CDR3 has 13 amino acids. Germline trimming cut 3 bases from V and 5 bases from J; bases unmatched to any gene: 2. The CDR3 loop is CSASRTSGDEQYF. CDR3 nucleotides: TGCAGTGCTAGCCGGACTAGCGGGGACGAGCAGTACTTC.

The rearrangement links TRBV10-3 to TRBJ2-2, with 7 bases that match TRBD1. The trim removed 7 bases at V and 3 bases at J, leaving 5 bases unmatched. Germline V gene lookup returns CDR1 ENHRY and CDR2 SYGVKD. This CDR3 is built from 14 residues. The CDR3 DNA is TGTGCCATCAACCGAGGACAGGACACCGGGGAGCTGTTTTTT. Its protein is CAINRGQDTGELFF.

The chain links TRBV20-1 to TRBJ1-5; 9 positions agree with TRBD1. The CDR3 is 17 residues long. J lost 0 bases, V lost 7 bases, and 13 bases had no gene match. CDR1 DFQATT and CDR2 SNEGSKA come from the germline V gene (reference sequence). CDR3 amino acids: CSVLVRDRENSNQPQHF. The DNA for the CDR3 is TGCAGTGTTCTTGTTAGGGACAGGGAGAATAGCAATCAGCCCCAGCATTTT.

The V call is TRBV7-2, the J call TRBJ2-3, with D perhaps TRBD2 (6 bases). V was trimmed by 5 bases and J by 2 bases, leaving 14 bases between them. Germline CDR1 SGHTA, CDR2 FQGNSA. CDR3 length: 15 amino acids. CDR3 in amino acids: CASSPRDSFTDTQYF. CDR3 in DNA: TGTGCCAGCAGCCCCCGGGACTCGTTCACAGATACGCAGTATTTT.

This sequence joins TRBV28 and TRBJ2-1; no clear D. Trimming removed 6 bases from V and 8 bases from J, with 17 bases in between. Germline CDR1 reads MDHEN; CDR2 reads SYDVKM. The CDR3 consists of 14 residues. CDR3 sequence: CASSLGPARHEQFF. The DNA of the CDR3 is TGTGCCAGCAGCCTTGGACCCGCCAGGCATGAGCAGTTCTTC.

This rearrangement joins TRBV20-1 to TRBJ2-1; D gene unclear. CDR3 length equals 15 residues. CDR1 is DFQATT, CDR2 SNEGSKA, per germline (reference sequence). The V end was cut by 0 bases, the J end by 3 bases, with 12 bases between. CDR3 sequence: CSARDGYALYNEQFF. The CDR3 region has the DNA TGCAGTGCTAGAGACGGCTATGCACTCTACAATGAGCAGTTCTTC.

The V gene is TRBV12-3 or TRBV12-4, the J gene TRBJ2-5; 14 nucleotides align to TRBD2. The J segment lost 12 bases and the V segment lost 5 bases, leaving 14 bases of the junction unmatched. The CDR3 sequence is 16 residues long. For the CDR3, the DNA is TGTGCCAGCAGTCTGACTAGCGGGGGGGCTAATGGTGGAAAGTACTTC. This gives the protein CASSLTSGGANGGKYF.

This clonotype was recorded at least ten times. This rearrangement joins TRBV12-3 or TRBV12-4 to TRBJ2-3, with 11 bases fitting TRBD1. With 7 bases clipped from V and 4 bases from J, the junction kept 7 bases outside the gene matches. The CDR3 has 15 residues. CDR3 nucleotide sequence: TGTGCCAGCAAATGGACAGGGGGCATGTCAGATACGCAGTATTTT. It specifies CASKWTGGMSDTQYF.

The chain carries TRBV7-9 and TRBJ1-2; D might be TRBD1 (6 bases). The germline CDR1 and CDR2 sequences are SEHNR and FQNEAQ (reference sequence). The CDR3 runs 16 residues. V was clipped by 5 bases and J by 0 bases, with 16 bases between them. The CDR3 bases are TGTGCCAGCAGCCCCACCGGGGACATCCCTAACTATGGCTACACCTTC. Protein: CASSPTGDIPNYGYTF.

This clonotype has a handful of counts. The chain employs TRBV5-1 and TRBJ2-1; D possibly corresponds to TRBD2 (6 bases). The CDR3 is made up of 15 amino acids. Germline-derived CDR1 and CDR2 are SGHRS and YFSETQ. V lost 2 bases and J 5 bases, leaving 14 bases between the germline ends. This CDR3 is CASSFRPSEDNEQFF. In DNA form, the CDR3 reads TGCGCCAGCAGCTTCCGGCCTAGCGAGGACAATGAGCAGTTCTTC.